The 25 T cell receptor beta chains reported below all come from one sample, sequenced in a study of identical twins. TCRdb re-derived calls from the 5' RACE reads in MiXCR, one entry per CDR3 protein. The table shows hundreds of thousands of distinct CDR3 sequences, with approximately 13% occurring only once. The data were also submitted as part of a second study, on yellow fever vaccine responses in identical twins.

The sample taken for sequencing was PBMCs. The receptors originated from a woman under 30 in good health.

The chain employs TRBV5-4 and TRBJ2-7; D may be TRBD2 (6 bases). Trimming removed 0 bases from V and 4 bases from J, with 14 bases in between. Per germline, CDR1 SGHNT and CDR2 YYREEE (reference sequence). CDR3 length: 15 residues. The CDR3 DNA reads as TGTGCCAGCAGCTTGGGACTAGATGGGGGTTACGAGCAGTACGTC. It translates to CASSLGLDGGYEQYV.

The V gene is TRBV18, the J gene TRBJ1-4; D not resolved. The CDR3 spans 14 residues. Germline CDR1 KGHSH, CDR2 LQKENI. Between the trimmed V and J ends, which lost 4 bases and 4 bases, there was a span of 10 bases. The CDR3 DNA is TGTGCCAGCTCACTGCTCGACAATAATGAAAAACTGTTTTTT. It is translated as CASSLLDNNEKLFF.

The V gene is TRBV7-9, the J gene TRBJ2-7; D is unresolved. Germline-derived CDR1 and CDR2 are SEHNR and FQNEAQ (reference sequence). The ends were cut back, 1 base at V and 4 bases at J, with 8 bases in the middle. This CDR3 is 13 amino acids long. CDR3 DNA: TGTGCCAGCAGCTTAGGAGAGACGTACGAGCAGTACTTC. Protein product: CASSLGETYEQYF.

CDR3 bases: TGCAGTGCTAGAGATCAACAGGGCAGCATTCAGTACTTC. This gives the protein CSARDQQGSIQYF. The rearrangement uses TRBV20-1 and TRBJ2-4; tentative D call: TRBD1 (6 bases). The CDR3 has 13 amino acids. Germline CDR1 DFQATT, CDR2 SNEGSKA (reference sequence). Trimming stripped 0 bases from V and 9 bases from J, with 12 bases between.

This clonotype was observed a handful of times. V usage is TRBV20-1 and J usage is TRBJ2-3, with TRBD2 identical over 7 bases. The CDR3 runs to 12 residues. CDR1 DFQATT and CDR2 SNEGSKA come from the germline V gene (reference sequence). Losses at the gene ends were 1 base for V and 5 bases for J; bases not matched to a gene: 0. CDR3 nucleotides: TGCAGTGCTAGAGCGGGAGGAGATACGCAGTATTTT. Residues: CSARAGGDTQYF.

This chain links TRBV29-1 with TRBJ2-1, with D possibly matching TRBD1 (7 bases). The CDR3 runs to 14 residues. The V end was cut by 4 bases, the J end by 0 bases, with 10 bases between. The germline V gene encodes CDR1 SQVTM and CDR2 ANQGSEA. As DNA, the CDR3 is TGCAGCGTTGGGCGGGACAGCTCCTACAATGAGCAGTTCTTC. It yields the protein CSVGRDSSYNEQFF.

Many counts were recorded for this clonotype. In DNA, the CDR3 is TGTGCCAGCTCACCAGGGACTAGCGGGAAAGAGACCCAGTACTTC. Protein: CASSPGTSGKETQYF. V and J are TRBV18 and TRBJ2-5; 13 positions match TRBD2. The CDR3 spans 15 residues. The germline CDR1 and CDR2 sequences are KGHSH and LQKENI. Unmatched junction bases numbered 0, after V lost 2 bases and J lost 3 bases.

A few counts support this clonotype. The chain employs TRBV12-3 or TRBV12-4 and TRBJ2-1; D perhaps matches TRBD1 (6 bases). CDR3 length equals 13 residues. V shed 5 bases and J shed 6 bases, with 11 bases lying between them. The CDR3 loop reads CASSRGTTNEQFF. The CDR3 coding sequence is TGTGCCAGCAGTCGAGGGACAACCAATGAGCAGTTCTTC.

The chain recombines TRBV3-1 with TRBJ2-3; a weak D match, TRBD2 (5 bases). Germline lookup yields CDR1 LGHDT and CDR2 YNNKEL (reference sequence). V lost 1 base, J lost 4 bases, and 18 bases lay in between. The CDR3 has 17 residues. The CDR3 sequence is CASSQVLPGIGADTQYF. CDR3 sequence (DNA): TGTGCCAGCAGCCAAGTTCTCCCGGGAATCGGCGCAGATACGCAGTATTTT.

This clonotype was seen ten or more times. This chain uses TRBV28 with TRBJ2-7; D may be TRBD1 (5 bases). This CDR3 is built from 13 residues. Trimming stripped 7 bases from V and 1 base from J, with 11 bases between. Germline V gene sequence: CDR1 MDHEN, CDR2 SYDVKM. The CDR3, as DNA: TGTGCCAGCAACGCAGGGATATCCTACGAGCAGTACTTC. Translated, it gives CASNAGISYEQYF.

This chain connects TRBV10-2 to TRBJ1-6; D might be TRBD1 (5 bases). This CDR3 spans 14 amino acids. Trimming took 3 bases from V and 10 from J, leaving 13 bases between them. Looked up from germline, CDR1 is WSHSY and CDR2 is SAAADI. The DNA for the CDR3 is TGCGCCAGCAGTGACCGCAGGGTGGAGTCACCCCTCCACTTT. It is translated as CASSDRRVESPLHF.

This clonotype has only a few counts. The DNA of the CDR3 is TGTGCCATCAGTGGAGCCAGCAGGACTGGAAACACCATATATTTT. Its translation: CAISGASRTGNTIYF. V and J are TRBV10-3 and TRBJ1-3; D is undetermined. The CDR3 spans 15 residues. Germline CDR1 is ENHRY and CDR2 is SYGVKD. Between the trimmed V and J ends, which lost 4 bases and 2 bases, there was a span of 12 bases.

This clonotype was observed a handful of times. The CDR3 sequence: CATSSGLLIDQETQYF. The CDR3 DNA follows: TGTGCCACCAGCAGCGGACTTCTAATTGACCAAGAGACCCAGTACTTC. This sequence joins TRBV15 and TRBJ2-5; perhaps TRBD2 as D (5 bases). Trimming cost V 3 bases and J 0 bases, with 14 bases left between them. The germline V gene encodes CDR1 LNHNV and CDR2 YYDKDF (reference sequence). This CDR3 spans 16 amino acids.

The chain has TRBV28 and TRBJ2-7, with 7 nucleotides matching TRBD2. The V gene's germline CDR1 is MDHEN and CDR2 SYDVKM. Trimming cost V 6 bases and J 7 bases; bases outside gene matches: 15. The CDR3 covers 15 residues. CDR3 nucleotides: TGTGCCAGCAGCGAGCCCGGGACTCTAGCGGATGAGCAGTACTTC. Translated, it gives CASSEPGTLADEQYF.

This clonotype was seen a few times. The chain links TRBV27 to TRBJ1-2, with 10 bases matching TRBD1. Trimming at V came to 3 bases and at J to 4 bases, leaving 5 bases not matched to a gene. Germline V CDR1 and CDR2: MNHEY, SMNVEV (reference sequence). The CDR3 length is 15 residues. The CDR3 DNA follows: TGTGCCAGCAGTTTCACCGGGACAGGGGTCTATGGCTACACCTTC. Amino acid sequence: CASSFTGTGVYGYTF.

This clonotype was observed many times. This chain uses TRBV7-8 with TRBJ1-1; 10 nucleotides match TRBD1. Germline-derived CDR1 and CDR2 are SGHVS and FQNEAQ. CDR3 size: 17 residues. V shed 6 bases, J shed 4 bases, and the junction held 14 bases outside the gene matches. CDR3 DNA: TGTGCCAGCAGAGGAGGACAGGGGGTTATGGTAGGCACTGAAGCTTTCTTT. Translating gives CASRGGQGVMVGTEAFF.

This clonotype occurred a few times. This rearrangement joins TRBV12-3 or TRBV12-4 to TRBJ2-6; D is undetermined. The CDR3 runs 13 residues. This CDR3 is CASVPSGANVLTF. The CDR3 bases are TGTGCGTCAGTTCCCTCTGGGGCCAACGTCCTGACTTTC.

This clonotype was observed many times. The chain joins TRBV20-1 to TRBJ2-3; TRBD2 might be the D (6 bases). Germline CDR1 DFQATT, CDR2 SNEGSKA (reference sequence). The CDR3 extends over 15 amino acids. V was pared by 0 bases and J by 0 bases, with 10 bases between. CDR3: CSARDSGGSTDTQYF. CDR3 DNA sequence: TGCAGTGCTAGAGACTCCGGGGGAAGCACAGATACGCAGTATTTT.

This clonotype was detected ten times or more. J is TRBJ1-5 and V is TRBV7-9; no definite D call. Germline-derived CDR1 and CDR2 are SEHNR and FQNEAQ (reference sequence). This CDR3 has 14 amino acids. Trimming pared 5 bases from V and 2 bases from J, leaving 10 bases between. In nucleotides, the CDR3 is TGTGCCAGCAGCCAACTCGGGGGCAATCAGCCCCAGCATTTT. Protein sequence: CASSQLGGNQPQHF.

There are a few counts of this clonotype. The chain joins TRBV2 to TRBJ1-6; D gene ambiguous. Looked up from germline, CDR1 is SNHLY and CDR2 is FYNNEI. This CDR3 spans 15 amino acids. With 4 bases removed from V and 10 bases from J, the gap between germline ends came to 17 bases. CDR3 DNA: TGTGCCAGCAGTGCGCCGGGAGGCCTTGGGTCACCCCTCCACTTT. This sequence encodes CASSAPGGLGSPLHF.

This chain links TRBV27 with TRBJ2-1; TRBD2 aligns across 9 bases. The junction had 6 bases not matched to a gene; V was cut back by 7 bases and J by 5 bases. Germline V gene data show CDR1 as MNHEY and CDR2 as SMNVEV (reference sequence). The CDR3 runs 14 residues. The CDR3 region is CASIRAGGNNEQFF. The DNA of the CDR3 is TGTGCCAGCATCAGGGCGGGAGGGAACAATGAGCAGTTCTTC.

There are many counts of this clonotype. This chain uses TRBV12-3 or TRBV12-4 with TRBJ1-3; no clear D gene. Trimming shortened V by 5 bases and J by 3 bases, and 11 bases separated the two germline ends. This CDR3 has 14 amino acids. The DNA for the CDR3 is TGTGCCAGCAGTCCCAGCGGAGGTGGAAACACCATATATTTT. It codes for CASSPSGGGNTIYF.

This clonotype appeared a few times. The gene calls are TRBV4-2 and TRBJ2-3, with 9 bases lining up with TRBD2. CDR1 is LGHNA, CDR2 YNFKEQ, per germline. The CDR3 is made up of 18 amino acids. V shed 1 base, J shed 2 bases, and the junction held 10 bases outside the gene matches. CDR3 sequence: CASSQGGTSGFHTDTQYF. CDR3 nucleotides: TGTGCCAGCAGCCAAGGAGGTACTAGCGGGTTCCACACAGATACGCAGTATTTT.

J is TRBJ2-2 and V is TRBV10-3, with 9 bases matching TRBD1. Per germline, CDR1 ENHRY and CDR2 SYGVKD. After removal of 0 bases from V and 6 bases from J, the junction contained 8 bases not matched to a gene. The CDR3 sequence is 17 residues long. CDR3 amino acids: CAISESTGQGKAGELFF. For the CDR3, the DNA is TGTGCCATCAGTGAGTCGACGGGACAGGGAAAGGCCGGGGAGCTGTTTTTT.

This clonotype was observed at least ten times. The CDR3 coding sequence is TGCGCCAGCAGCCTCCTGCTACCATCGGGGGATGGTGAGCAGTTCTTC. Amino acid sequence: CASSLLLPSGDGEQFF. This chain uses TRBV5-1 with TRBJ2-1; possible D gene TRBD2, 6 bases. Trimming removed 4 bases from V and 9 bases from J, with 23 bases in between. Germline CDR1 and CDR2: SGHRS and YFSETQ. The CDR3 length is 16 residues.